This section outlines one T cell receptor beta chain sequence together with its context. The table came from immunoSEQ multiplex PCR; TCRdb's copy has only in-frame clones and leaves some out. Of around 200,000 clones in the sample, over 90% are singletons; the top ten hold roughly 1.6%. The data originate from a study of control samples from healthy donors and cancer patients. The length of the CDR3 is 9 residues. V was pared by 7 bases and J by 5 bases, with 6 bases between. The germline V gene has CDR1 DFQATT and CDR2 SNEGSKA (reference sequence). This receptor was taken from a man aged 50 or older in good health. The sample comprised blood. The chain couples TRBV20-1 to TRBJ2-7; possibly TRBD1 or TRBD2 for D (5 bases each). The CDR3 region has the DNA TGCAGTGGGGGGAACGAGCAGTACTTC. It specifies CSGGNEQYF.